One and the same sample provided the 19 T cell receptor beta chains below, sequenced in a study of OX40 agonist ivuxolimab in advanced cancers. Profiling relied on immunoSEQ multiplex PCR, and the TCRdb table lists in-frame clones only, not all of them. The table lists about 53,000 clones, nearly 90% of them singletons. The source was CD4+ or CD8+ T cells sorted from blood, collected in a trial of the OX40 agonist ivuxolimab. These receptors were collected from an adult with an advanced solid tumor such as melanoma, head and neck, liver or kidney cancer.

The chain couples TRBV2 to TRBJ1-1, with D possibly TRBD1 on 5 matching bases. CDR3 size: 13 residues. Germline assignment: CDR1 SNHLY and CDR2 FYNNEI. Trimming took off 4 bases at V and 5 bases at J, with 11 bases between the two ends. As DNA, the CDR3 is TGTGCCAGCAGTGTAACAGGTGGAACTGAAGCTTTCTTT. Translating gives CASSVTGGTEAFF.

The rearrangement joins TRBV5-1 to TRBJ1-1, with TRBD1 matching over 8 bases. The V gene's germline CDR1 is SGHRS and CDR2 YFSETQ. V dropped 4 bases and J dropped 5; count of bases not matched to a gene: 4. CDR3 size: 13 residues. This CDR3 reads CASSDRGDTEAFF. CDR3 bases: TGCGCCAGCAGCGACAGGGGTGATACTGAAGCTTTCTTT.

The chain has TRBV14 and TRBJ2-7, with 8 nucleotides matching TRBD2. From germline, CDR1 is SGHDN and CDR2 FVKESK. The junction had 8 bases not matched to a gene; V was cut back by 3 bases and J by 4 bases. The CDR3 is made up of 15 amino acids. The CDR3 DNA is TGTGCCAGCAGCCACGGGACTAGATCTTATTACGAGCAGTACTTC. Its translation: CASSHGTRSYYEQYF.

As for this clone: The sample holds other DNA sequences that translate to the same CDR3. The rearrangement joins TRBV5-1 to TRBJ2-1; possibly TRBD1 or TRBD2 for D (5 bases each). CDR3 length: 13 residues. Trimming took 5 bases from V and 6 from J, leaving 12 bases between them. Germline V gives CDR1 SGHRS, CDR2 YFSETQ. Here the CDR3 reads CASRGTGANEQFF. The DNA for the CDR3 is TGCGCCAGCAGGGGAACCGGGGCCAATGAGCAGTTCTTC.

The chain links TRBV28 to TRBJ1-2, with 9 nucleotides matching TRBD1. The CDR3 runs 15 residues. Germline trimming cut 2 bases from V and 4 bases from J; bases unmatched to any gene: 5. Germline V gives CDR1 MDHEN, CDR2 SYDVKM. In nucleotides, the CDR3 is TGTGCCAGCAGTTTAAGGGACAGGGTAGTCTATGGCTACACCTTC. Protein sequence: CASSLRDRVVYGYTF.

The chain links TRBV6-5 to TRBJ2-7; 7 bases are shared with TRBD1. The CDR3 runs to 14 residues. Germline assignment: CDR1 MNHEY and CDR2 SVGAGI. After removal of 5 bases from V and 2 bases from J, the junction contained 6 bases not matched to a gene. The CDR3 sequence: CASSLSQGPYEQYF. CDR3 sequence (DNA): TGTGCCAGCAGTCTTTCACAGGGGCCCTACGAGCAGTACTTC.

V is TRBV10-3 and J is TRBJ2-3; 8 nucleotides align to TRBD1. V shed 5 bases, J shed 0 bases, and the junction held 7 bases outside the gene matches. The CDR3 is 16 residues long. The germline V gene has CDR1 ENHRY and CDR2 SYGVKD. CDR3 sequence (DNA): TGTGCCATCAGTACCCCAAGACAGGGGAGCACAGATACGCAGTATTTT. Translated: CAISTPRQGSTDTQYF.

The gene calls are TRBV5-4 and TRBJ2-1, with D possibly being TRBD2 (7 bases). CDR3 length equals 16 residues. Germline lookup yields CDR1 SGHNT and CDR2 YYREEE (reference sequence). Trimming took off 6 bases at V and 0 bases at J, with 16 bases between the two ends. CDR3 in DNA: TGTGCCAGCACCCTGGGGGGGCTGAGCTCCTACAATGAGCAGTTCTTC. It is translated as CASTLGGLSSYNEQFF.

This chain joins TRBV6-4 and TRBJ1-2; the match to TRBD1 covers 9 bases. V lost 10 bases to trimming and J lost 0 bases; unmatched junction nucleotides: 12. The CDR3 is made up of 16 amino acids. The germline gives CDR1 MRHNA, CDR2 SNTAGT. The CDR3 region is CAIERTGDFPNYGYTF. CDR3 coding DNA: TGTGCCATCGAAAGGACAGGGGATTTCCCTAACTATGGCTACACCTTC.

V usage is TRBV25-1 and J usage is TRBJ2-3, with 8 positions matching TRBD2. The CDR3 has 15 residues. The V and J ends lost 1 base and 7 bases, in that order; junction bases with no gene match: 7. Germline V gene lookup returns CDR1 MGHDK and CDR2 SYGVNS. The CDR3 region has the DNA TGTGCCAGCAGTGAATCCGGAGCGGGAGAACATACGCAGTATTTT. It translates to CASSESGAGEHTQYF.

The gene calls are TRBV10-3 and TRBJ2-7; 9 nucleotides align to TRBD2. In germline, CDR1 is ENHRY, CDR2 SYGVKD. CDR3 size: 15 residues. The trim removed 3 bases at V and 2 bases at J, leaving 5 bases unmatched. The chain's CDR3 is CAISDDASGTYEQYF. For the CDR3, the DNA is TGTGCCATCAGTGATGATGCTAGCGGGACCTACGAGCAGTACTTC.

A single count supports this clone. As DNA, the CDR3 is TGTGCCAGTAGTTTTGGGACAGCCTTTTCCTACGAGCAGTACTTC. This sequence encodes CASSFGTAFSYEQYF. The gene calls are TRBV19 and TRBJ2-7, with 7 bases identical to TRBD1. This CDR3 comprises 15 residues. From germline, CDR1 is LNHDA and CDR2 SQIVND (reference sequence). The junction had 8 bases not matched to a gene; V was cut back by 5 bases and J by 1 base.

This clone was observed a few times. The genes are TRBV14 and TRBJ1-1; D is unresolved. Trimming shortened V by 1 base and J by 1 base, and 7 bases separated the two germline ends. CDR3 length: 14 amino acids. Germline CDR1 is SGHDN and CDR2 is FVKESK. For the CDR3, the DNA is TGTGCCAGCAGCCAAGTCGGAGGGAACACTGAAGCTTTCTTT. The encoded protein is CASSQVGGNTEAFF. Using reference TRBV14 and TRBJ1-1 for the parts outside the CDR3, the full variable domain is EAGVTQFPSHSVIEKGQTVTLRCDPISGHDNLYWYRRVMGKEIKFLLHFVKESKQDESGMPNNRFLAERTGGTYSTLKVQPAELEDSGVYFCASSQVGGNTEAFFGQGTRLTVV.

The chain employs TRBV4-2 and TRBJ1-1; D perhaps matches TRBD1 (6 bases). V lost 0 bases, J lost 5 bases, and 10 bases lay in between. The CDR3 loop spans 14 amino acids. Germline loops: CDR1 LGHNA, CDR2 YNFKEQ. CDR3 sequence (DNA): TGTGCCAGCAGCCAAGATTTAGGGGGAACTGAAGCTTTCTTT. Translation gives CASSQDLGGTEAFF.

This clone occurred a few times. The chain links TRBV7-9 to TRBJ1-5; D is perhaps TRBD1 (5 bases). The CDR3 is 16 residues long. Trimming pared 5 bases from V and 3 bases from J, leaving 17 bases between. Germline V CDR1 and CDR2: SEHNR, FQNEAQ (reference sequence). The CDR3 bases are TGTGCCAGCAGCCCTGGGCTGGGGGGGTTCAATCAGCCCCAGCATTTT. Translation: CASSPGLGGFNQPQHF.

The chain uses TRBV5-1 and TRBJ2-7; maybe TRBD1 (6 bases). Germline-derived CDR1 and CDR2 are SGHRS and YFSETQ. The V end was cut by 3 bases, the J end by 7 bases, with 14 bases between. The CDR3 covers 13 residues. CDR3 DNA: TGCGCCAGCAGCTCCTGGGGGCCCAGGGAGCAGTACTTC. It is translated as CASSSWGPREQYF.

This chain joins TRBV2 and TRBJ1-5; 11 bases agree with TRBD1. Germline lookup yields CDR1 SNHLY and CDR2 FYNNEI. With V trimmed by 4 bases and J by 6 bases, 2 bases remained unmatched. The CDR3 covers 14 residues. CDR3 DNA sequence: TGTGCCAGCAGTGGGGACAGGGGGTCTCAGCCCCAGCATTTT. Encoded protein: CASSGDRGSQPQHF.

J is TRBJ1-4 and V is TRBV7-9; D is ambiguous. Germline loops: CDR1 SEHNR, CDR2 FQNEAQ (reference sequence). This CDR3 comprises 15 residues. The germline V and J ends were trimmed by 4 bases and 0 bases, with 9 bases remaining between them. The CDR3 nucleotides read TGTGCCAGCAGCTCCACCATGTCAACTAATGAAAAACTGTTTTTT. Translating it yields CASSSTMSTNEKLFF.

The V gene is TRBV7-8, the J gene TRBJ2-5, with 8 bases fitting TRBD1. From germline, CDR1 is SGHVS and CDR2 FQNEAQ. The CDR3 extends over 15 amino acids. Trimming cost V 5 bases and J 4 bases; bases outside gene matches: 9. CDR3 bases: TGTGCCAGCAGCGTGACAGGGGATAGTCTAGAGACCCAGTACTTC. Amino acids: CASSVTGDSLETQYF.